This T cell receptor (beta chain) was identified during a study of blood T cell repertoires in COVID-19. Study-level background: PBMCs, B-cell-depleted T cells, or T cells were the source of the cDNA or gDNA that made up the material.

Sequencing was performed with immunoSEQ multiplex PCR; in TCRdb, only in-frame clones are kept and a portion is missing. The repertoire holds 300,000 to 350,000 clones, with 75% to 90% as singletons. Participants were aged roughly 18 to 90 years, lived in around 25 US areas, and enrolled virtually. Grouping used clinical history reported by participants in a survey and questionnaire. Among Cohort 3 donors, those recovered had two negative PCRs, clearance, or symptom resolution. The V gene's germline CDR1 is SGDLS and CDR2 YYNGEE. CDR3 length: 13 residues. Trimming stripped 4 bases from V and 6 bases from J, with 10 bases between.

The specimen was PBMCs or T cells enriched from blood (not recorded which). This sequence originates from a man aged 30 to 39 who had recovered from COVID-19. This rearrangement joins TRBV9 to TRBJ2-2, with D perhaps matching TRBD2 (6 bases). CDR3 region: CASSRGLSGELFF. For the CDR3, the DNA is TGTGCCAGCAGCAGGGGACTCTCCGGGGAGCTGTTTTTT.